This T cell receptor (beta chain) was recovered during a study of Graves' ophthalmopathy and Graves' hyperthyroidism (dated by TCRdb to the late 2010s). Turning to the overall study: Stable hyperthyroidism was defined as no progression to ophthalmopathy within 18 months of follow-up. In total, under 150 blood samples were TCR-sequenced: around 42 ophthalmopathy, roughly 77 hyperthyroidism and approximately 17 hyperthyroidism-to-ophthalmopathy patients. The study used signatures of the TCR beta repertoire to tell Graves' ophthalmopathy apart from Graves' hyperthyroidism and to predict which patients would progress to ophthalmopathy. To explore V-J signatures that separate ophthalmopathy from hyperthyroidism, a discovery set of 100 patients was enrolled, consisting of more than 40 with ophthalmopathy and roughly 57 with stable hyperthyroidism. An independent validation cohort comprised around 19 hyperthyroidism patients and over 15 patients who later progressed from hyperthyroidism to ophthalmopathy. After sampling, hyperthyroidism patients received methimazole starting at 30 mg daily, and ophthalmopathy patients received high-dose intravenous methylprednisolone. In roughly 6 hyperthyroidism patients, T-cell repertoires of thyroid tissue and blood were compared. General conclusions and limits of the study: Ophthalmopathy was separated from stable hyperthyroidism by the 13-signature model with around 89% sensitivity and around 81% specificity in cross-validation and with 80%/75% in the test set. In validation, the model predicted ophthalmopathy progression with 70.59% sensitivity and 72.22% specificity; 12 predicted patients were CT-confirmed with GO in a median of 6.5 months. Most expanded thyroid clonotypes with frequency above 0.001 were also detected in blood, suggesting blood repertoires may reflect the thyroid immune response. No statistical method was used to predetermine the sample size, and group allocation was not hidden from the investigators.

For repertoire sequencing, the TCR beta CDR3 regions were amplified from RNA transcripts. The first round of RT-PCR was done with HTBI primers and the Qiagen OneStep RT-PCR kit, and was followed by a second round of multiplex PCR, then size selection and purification. Libraries were sequenced paired-end with 100 bp reads on an Illumina HiSeq2000. From the authors' description of their analysis: Reads were processed with SOAPnuke, discarding reads with adapters, uncalled bases, mean Phred below 15, or no exact constant-primer or identifier match. COPE v1.2.5 was used to merge high-quality paired reads. Each unique nucleotide sequence was defined as a clonotype, and clonotypes were aligned to IMGT TRB V, D and J references with MiTCR v1.1. The analysis was limited to V-J combinations with a frequency above 0.0001, which together covered more than 99% of repertoires. For each V-J combination, a TCR clonal expansion and chaos score was defined as F50 clonal expansion divided by the chaos observed in the TCRdist matrix. Welch's t-statistics and random forest were used to reduce features to about a dozen V-J combinations, which were fed into a naive Bayes classifier. The Morisita-Horn index was used to measure how similar the thyroid and blood repertoires were. Through fastp at Q25 and MiXCR, TCRdb rebuilt clones from the public reads, retaining in-frame beta chains. Each CDR3 protein gets just one entry, which takes the most common genes and DNA from the rows behind it. These V and J calls originate from TCRdb's pipeline instead of the authors' own analysis. The sample includes approximately 1.2 million distinct CDR3 sequences, with about 35% observed a single time. The ten largest clones take up over 8.5% of the sample.

As to this clonotype: It lacks a known antigen. At one of its ends the junction is not consistent with the germline gene, which may arise from a read error.

The CDR1 and CDR2 encoded by the germline V gene are SQVTM and ANQGSEA. The CDR3 covers 13 residues, taking in both the cysteine and the phenylalanine. Just the 39-base CDR3 DNA is kept, in frame starting at base 1. The hyperthyroidism patients were 18 to 65 years old and newly diagnosed, with a disease duration of less than 2 months. Patients with other autoimmune diseases, uncontrolled infections, pregnancy or lactation were excluded. Clinical symptoms, serum thyroxine, TRAb, thyroid ultrasound and orbital computed tomography were used for diagnosis. Total RNA was extracted with Trizol reagent and quality-checked on an Agilent 2100 Bioanalyzer.

Input material: peripheral blood or thyroid tissue (not recorded which). This chain joins TRBV29-1 to TRBJ1-4; TRBD1 aligns with 7 central bases. The TCR was taken from an adult man with Graves' hyperthyroidism. The CDR3 amino acid sequence is: CTVRGLPTEKLFF. DNA sequence: TGCACCGTTAGGGGGCTACCTACTGAAAAACTGTTTTTT.